Listed below are T cell receptor beta chains from one sample, sequenced in a study of PD-L1 blockade in urothelial cancer. Generated by immunoSEQ multiplex PCR, the TCRdb table keeps only in-frame clones and is missing some. This sample has roughly 110,000 clones, with 75% to 95% found just once. The source material was PBMCs, sampled around atezolizumab (anti-PD-L1) treatment. Receptor source: a man aged 55 to 69 with urothelial cancer. The CDR3 runs from the conserved cysteine through the conserved F or W. Fields, in order: clone size, V gene, D gene, J gene, CDR3 protein, CDR3 DNA. D genes are given only for firm matches. Clone size is given for some rows only: seen once, a few or many times, or a class if the clone is expanded.

size: -; V: TRBV2; D: TRBD2; J: TRBJ2-3; CDR3: CASSERSGGTDTQYF; DNA: TGTGCCAGCAGCGAAAGAAGCGGGGGCACGGATACGCAGTATTTT
size: -; V: TRBV11-1; D: -; J: TRBJ2-5; CDR3: CASSWGTTYQETQYF; DNA: TGTGCCAGCAGCTGGGGCACGACATACCAAGAGACCCAGTACTTC
size: -; V: TRBV2; D: -; J: TRBJ1-2; CDR3: CASSGEGRGGYTF; DNA: TGTGCCAGCAGTGGGGAGGGGAGGGGTGGCTACACCTTC
size: once; V: TRBV7-2; D: TRBD1; J: TRBJ1-4; CDR3: CASSLGGQGLNEKLFF; DNA: TGTGCCAGCAGCTTAGGAGGACAGGGTCTTAATGAAAAACTGTTTTTT
size: once; V: TRBV7-2; D: -; J: TRBJ2-5; CDR3: CASSLGGRETQYF; DNA: TGTGCCAGCAGCTTAGGCGGTAGGGAGACCCAGTACTTC
size: -; V: TRBV4-2; D: -; J: TRBJ2-1; CDR3: CASSPQWSQWENEQFF; DNA: TGTGCCAGCAGCCCTCAGTGGTCGCAGTGGGAGAATGAGCAGTTCTTC
size: -; V: TRBV29-1; D: -; J: TRBJ2-1; CDR3: CSARGLRGSHEQFF; DNA: TGCAGCGCAAGGGGACTCCGGGGGAGTCATGAGCAGTTCTTC
size: -; V: TRBV28; D: TRBD1; J: TRBJ1-4; CDR3: CASSFPPRQGGLFF; DNA: TGTGCCAGCAGTTTCCCACCTCGACAGGGAGGACTGTTTTTT
size: few; V: TRBV6-1; D: -; J: TRBJ1-2; CDR3: CASSEAQGSYGYTF; DNA: TGTGCCAGCAGTGAAGCGCAGGGTAGTTATGGCTACACCTTC
size: -; V: TRBV29-1; D: TRBD1; J: TRBJ1-1; CDR3: CSARGQANTEAFF; DNA: TGCAGCGCCCGGGGACAGGCTAACACTGAAGCTTTCTTT
size: -; V: TRBV19; D: -; J: TRBJ2-1; CDR3: CASSRRGGYNEQFF; DNA: TGTGCCAGTAGTAGAAGAGGAGGTTACAATGAGCAGTTCTTC
size: -; V: TRBV7-2; D: TRBD1; J: TRBJ2-3; CDR3: CASSLRGTGGRSTDTQYF; DNA: TGTGCCAGCAGCTTAAGAGGGACAGGGGGCCGTAGCACAGATACGCAGTATTTT
size: -; V: TRBV5-4; D: TRBD2; J: TRBJ2-5; CDR3: CASSLSLAVQETQYF; DNA: TGTGCCAGCAGCTTGTCACTAGCGGTACAAGAGACCCAGTACTTC
size: -; V: TRBV15; D: TRBD1; J: TRBJ2-1; CDR3: CATSPTQGDNEQFF; DNA: TGTGCCACCAGCCCTACCCAGGGGGACAATGAGCAGTTCTTC
size: -; V: TRBV29-1; D: TRBD1; J: TRBJ1-4; CDR3: CSPRTGLDEKLFF; DNA: TGCAGCCCCCGGACAGGGCTTGATGAAAAACTGTTTTTT
size: -; V: TRBV4-3; D: TRBD2; J: TRBJ2-3; CDR3: CASSLLERDPAQYF; DNA: TGCGCCAGCAGTCTACTCGAGCGGGATCCAGCGCAGTATTTT
size: -; V: TRBV30; D: -; J: TRBJ1-2; CDR3: CASGQNYGYTF; DNA: TGTGCCTCCGGACAGAACTATGGCTACACCTTC
size: -; V: TRBV7-2; D: -; J: TRBJ2-7; CDR3: CASSLVGLTNSYEQYF; DNA: TGTGCCAGCAGCTTAGTTGGACTAACGAACTCCTACGAGCAGTACTTC
size: -; V: TRBV30; D: -; J: TRBJ2-7; CDR3: CAWSLDNYYEQYF; DNA: TGTGCCTGGAGTCTGGACAACTACTACGAGCAGTACTTC
size: -; V: TRBV7-9; D: -; J: TRBJ2-1; CDR3: CASSLALLGVEQFF; DNA: TGTGCCAGCAGCTTAGCATTACTCGGGGTTGAGCAGTTCTTC
size: -; V: TRBV2; D: -; J: TRBJ2-7; CDR3: CASLLHEQYF; DNA: TGTGCCAGCCTTCTCCACGAGCAGTACTTC
size: -; V: TRBV10-3; D: TRBD2; J: TRBJ2-5; CDR3: CAISEGAGGRETQYF; DNA: TGTGCCATCAGTGAGGGAGCGGGGGGACGGGAGACCCAGTACTTC
size: -; V: TRBV4-3; D: TRBD2; J: TRBJ2-5; CDR3: CASSRTGLAGETQYF; DNA: TGCGCCAGCAGCCGTACGGGACTAGCGGGAGAGACCCAGTACTTC